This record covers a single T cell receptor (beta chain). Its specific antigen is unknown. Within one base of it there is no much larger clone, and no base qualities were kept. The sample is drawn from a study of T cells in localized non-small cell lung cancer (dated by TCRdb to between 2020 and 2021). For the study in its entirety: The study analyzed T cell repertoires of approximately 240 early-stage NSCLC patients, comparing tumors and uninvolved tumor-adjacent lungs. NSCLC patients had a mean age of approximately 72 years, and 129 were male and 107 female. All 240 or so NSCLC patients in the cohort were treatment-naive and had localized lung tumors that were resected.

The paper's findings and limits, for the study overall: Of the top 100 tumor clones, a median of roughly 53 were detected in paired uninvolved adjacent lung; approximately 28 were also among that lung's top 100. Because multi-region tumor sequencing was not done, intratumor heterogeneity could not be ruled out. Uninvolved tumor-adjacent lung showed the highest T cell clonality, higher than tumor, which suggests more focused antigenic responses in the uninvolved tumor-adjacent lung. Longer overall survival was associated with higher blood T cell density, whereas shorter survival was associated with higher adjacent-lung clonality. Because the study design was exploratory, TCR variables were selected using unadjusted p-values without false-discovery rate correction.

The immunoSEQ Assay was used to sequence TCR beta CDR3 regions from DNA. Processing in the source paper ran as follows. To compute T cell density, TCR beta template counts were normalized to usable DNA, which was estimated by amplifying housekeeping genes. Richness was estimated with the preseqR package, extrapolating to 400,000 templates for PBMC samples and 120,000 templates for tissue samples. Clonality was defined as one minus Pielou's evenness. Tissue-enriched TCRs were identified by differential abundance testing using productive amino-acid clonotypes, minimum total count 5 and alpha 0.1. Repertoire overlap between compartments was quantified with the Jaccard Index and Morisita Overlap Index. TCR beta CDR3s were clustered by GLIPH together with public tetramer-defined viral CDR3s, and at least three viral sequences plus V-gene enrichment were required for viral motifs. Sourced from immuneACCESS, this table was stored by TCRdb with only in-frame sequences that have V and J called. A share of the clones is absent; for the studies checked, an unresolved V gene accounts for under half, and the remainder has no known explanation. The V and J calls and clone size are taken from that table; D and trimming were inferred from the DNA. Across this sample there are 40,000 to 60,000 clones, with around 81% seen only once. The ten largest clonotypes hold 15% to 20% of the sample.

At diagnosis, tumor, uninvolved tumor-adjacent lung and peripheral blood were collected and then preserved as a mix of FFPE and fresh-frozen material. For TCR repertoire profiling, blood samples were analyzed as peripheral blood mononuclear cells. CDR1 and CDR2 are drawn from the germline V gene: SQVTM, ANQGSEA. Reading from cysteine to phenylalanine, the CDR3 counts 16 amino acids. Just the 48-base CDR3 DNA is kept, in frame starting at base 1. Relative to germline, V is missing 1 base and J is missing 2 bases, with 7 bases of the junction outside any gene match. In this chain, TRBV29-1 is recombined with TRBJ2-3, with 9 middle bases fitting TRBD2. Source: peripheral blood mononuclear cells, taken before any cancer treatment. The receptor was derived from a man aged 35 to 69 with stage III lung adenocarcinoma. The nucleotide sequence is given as TGCAGCGTTGAAGGGGTTAGCGGGGGATACACAGATACGCAGTATTTT. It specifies CSVEGVSGGYTDTQYF.